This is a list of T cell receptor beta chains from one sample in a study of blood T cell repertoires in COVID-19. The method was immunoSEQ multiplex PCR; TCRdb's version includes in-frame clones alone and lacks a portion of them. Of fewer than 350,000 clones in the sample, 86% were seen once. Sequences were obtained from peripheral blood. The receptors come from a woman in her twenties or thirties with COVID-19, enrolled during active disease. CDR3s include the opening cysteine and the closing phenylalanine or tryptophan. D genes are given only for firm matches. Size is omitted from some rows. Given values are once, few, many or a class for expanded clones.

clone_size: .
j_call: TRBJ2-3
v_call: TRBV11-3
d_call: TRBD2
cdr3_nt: TGTGCCAGCAGCTTAGGGGCTAGCGGGGGGGCAAGAGATACGCAGTATTTT
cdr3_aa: CASSLGASGGARDTQYF

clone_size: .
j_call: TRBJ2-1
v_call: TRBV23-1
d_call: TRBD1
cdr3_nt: TGCGCCAGCAGTCACAACAGGGGGCCATCCTACAATGAGCAGTTCTTC
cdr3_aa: CASSHNRGPSYNEQFF

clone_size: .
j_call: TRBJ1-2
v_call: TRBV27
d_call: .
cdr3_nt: TGTGCCAGCAGACCCGCCGGGGGGGCGCAGTCTTACTTC
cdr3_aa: CASRPAGGAQSYF

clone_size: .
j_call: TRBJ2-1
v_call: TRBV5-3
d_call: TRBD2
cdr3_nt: TGTGCCAGTCCCAAGTTTAGGGGAGGGCCACTCAATGAGCAGTTCTTC
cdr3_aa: CASPKFRGGPLNEQFF

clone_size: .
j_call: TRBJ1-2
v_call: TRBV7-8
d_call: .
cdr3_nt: TGTGCCAGCAGCCCCTTAGGACAGTCTAACTATGGCTACACCTTC
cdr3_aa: CASSPLGQSNYGYTF

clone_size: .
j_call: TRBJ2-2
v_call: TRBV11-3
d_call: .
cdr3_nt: TGTGCCAGCAGCCCCCGACAGACCAACACCGGGGAGCTGTTTTTT
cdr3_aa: CASSPRQTNTGELFF

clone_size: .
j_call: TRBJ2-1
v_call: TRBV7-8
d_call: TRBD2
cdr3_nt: TGTGCCAGCAGTGGGACTAGCGGGGACAATGAGCAGTTCTTC
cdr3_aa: CASSGTSGDNEQFF

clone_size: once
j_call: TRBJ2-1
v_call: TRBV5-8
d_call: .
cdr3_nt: TGTGCCAGCCGCCTCCCAGCGGCGCAGCTTGAGCAGTTCTTC
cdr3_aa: CASRLPAAQLEQFF

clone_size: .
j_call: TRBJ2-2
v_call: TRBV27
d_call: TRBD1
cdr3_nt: TGTGCCAGCAGTCCCCTGTTTGGGACAGGGAGTCACGGGGAGCTGTTTTTT
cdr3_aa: CASSPLFGTGSHGELFF

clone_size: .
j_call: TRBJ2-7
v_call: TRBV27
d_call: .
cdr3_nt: TGTGCCAGCAGTTTACTTAGCGGCGGGCAGGTGGGGCCCTACGAGCAGTACTTC
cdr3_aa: CASSLLSGGQVGPYEQYF

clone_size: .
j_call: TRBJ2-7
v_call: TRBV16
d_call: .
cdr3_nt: TGTGCCAGCAGCCCCCCTCGGAGGGTACCACCGAGGCAGTACTTC
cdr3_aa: CASSPPRRVPPRQYF

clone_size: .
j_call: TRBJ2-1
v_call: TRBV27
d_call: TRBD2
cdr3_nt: TGTGCCAGCACCCTAGCGGGGGGCATCAATGAGCAGTTCTTC
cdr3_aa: CASTLAGGINEQFF

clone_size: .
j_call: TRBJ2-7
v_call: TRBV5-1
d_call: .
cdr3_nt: TGCGCCAGCAGCTTGGCGGCAGGGAATCTCTACGAGCAGTACTTC
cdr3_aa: CASSLAAGNLYEQYF

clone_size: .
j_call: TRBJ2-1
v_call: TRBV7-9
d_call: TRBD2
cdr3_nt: TGTGCCAGCAGCACCCTAGCGGCCAATGAGCAGTTCTTC
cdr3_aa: CASSTLAANEQFF

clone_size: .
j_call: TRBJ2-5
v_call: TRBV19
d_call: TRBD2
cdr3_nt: TGTGCCAGTAGTATCTGGCGGGGGGTAGGGGAGACCCAGTACTTC
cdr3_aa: CASSIWRGVGETQYF

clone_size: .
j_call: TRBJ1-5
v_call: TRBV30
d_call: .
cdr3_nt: TGTGCCTGGAACGGGGGTTTCGGACAGCCCCAGCATTTT
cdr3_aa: CAWNGGFGQPQHF

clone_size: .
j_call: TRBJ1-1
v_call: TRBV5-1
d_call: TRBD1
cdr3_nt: TGCGCCAGCAGCCCAAGTCCCGGGACAGACGAAGCTTTCTTT
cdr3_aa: CASSPSPGTDEAFF

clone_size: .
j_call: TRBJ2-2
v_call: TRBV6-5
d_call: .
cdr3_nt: TGTGCCAGCAGTTACCTTATGTCGGGGGTTGAGCTGTTTTTT
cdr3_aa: CASSYLMSGVELFF

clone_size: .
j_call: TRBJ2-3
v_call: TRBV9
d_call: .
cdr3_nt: TGTGCCAGCAGCGTAGCTACGAACACAGATACGCAGTATTTT
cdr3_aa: CASSVATNTDTQYF

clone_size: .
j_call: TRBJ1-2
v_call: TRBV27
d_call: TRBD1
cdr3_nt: TGTGCCAGCAGTTTATCAGGGACAGGCTATGGCTACACCTTC
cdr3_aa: CASSLSGTGYGYTF

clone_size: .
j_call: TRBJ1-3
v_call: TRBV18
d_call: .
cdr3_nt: TGTGCCAGCTTTCGAACTACTCACTCTGGAAACACCATATATTTT
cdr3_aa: CASFRTTHSGNTIYF

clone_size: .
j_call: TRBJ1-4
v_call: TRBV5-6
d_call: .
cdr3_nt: TGTGCCAGCAGCTTTGTCACTGGTAATGAAAAACTGTTTTTT
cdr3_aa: CASSFVTGNEKLFF

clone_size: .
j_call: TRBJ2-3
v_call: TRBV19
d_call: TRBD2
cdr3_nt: TGTGCCAGTAGTAACCGGGGGGTTAGCACAGATACGCAGTATTTT
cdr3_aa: CASSNRGVSTDTQYF

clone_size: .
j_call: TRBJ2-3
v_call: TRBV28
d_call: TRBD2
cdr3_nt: TGTGCCAGCCCCAAGGATGTAGCGGGGGGCCGGGATACGCAGTATTTT
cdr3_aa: CASPKDVAGGRDTQYF

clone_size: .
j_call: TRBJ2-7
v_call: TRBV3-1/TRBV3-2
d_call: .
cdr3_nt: TGTGCCAGCAGCACCGACGAGGGAGGTTACGAGCAGTACTTC
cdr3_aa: CASSTDEGGYEQYF

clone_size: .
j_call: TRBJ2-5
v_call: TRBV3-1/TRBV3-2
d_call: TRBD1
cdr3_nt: TGTGCCAGCAGCCAACAGGGGGCCAGAGAGACCCAGTACTTC
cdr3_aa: CASSQQGARETQYF

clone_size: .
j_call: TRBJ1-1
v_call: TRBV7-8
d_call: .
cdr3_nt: TGTGCCAGCATCCCTTGGACGGGGGGCAGCACTGAAGCTTTCTTT
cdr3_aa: CASIPWTGGSTEAFF